This TCR beta chain was obtained from a study of cytomegalovirus exposure and HLA in healthy donors. Overall study findings and caveats: Generally TCR sequences proved uncommon, though certain public TCRs appeared in numerous donors. Earlier analysis looked at TCR beta V segments, and most were productive about 90% or about 30% of the time. TCR beta V- and J-gene trimming was later associated with a missense DCLRE1C variant.

Primers: 60 Vbeta forward and 13 Jbeta reverse. Here immunoSEQ multiplex PCR was the method, and the copy in TCRdb shows in-frame clones only, minus some. The sample lists more than 150,000 clones, 80% to 90% occurring once. A remark on this clone: The antigen remains undetermined.

The germline V gene encodes CDR1 MNHEY and CDR2 SVGAGI. The CDR3 has 11 amino acids. This chain uses TRBV6-5 with TRBJ2-5, with 7 bases fitting TRBD1. The assigned J gene may be wrong: the sequence end matches TRBJ2-7 better. This receptor was identified in a man younger than 30 in good health and CMV-seropositive. The specimen sequenced was PBMCs. The CDR3 coding sequence is TGTGCCAGTGAAGGGGGCCACGAGCAGTACTTC. It is translated as CASEGGHEQYF.